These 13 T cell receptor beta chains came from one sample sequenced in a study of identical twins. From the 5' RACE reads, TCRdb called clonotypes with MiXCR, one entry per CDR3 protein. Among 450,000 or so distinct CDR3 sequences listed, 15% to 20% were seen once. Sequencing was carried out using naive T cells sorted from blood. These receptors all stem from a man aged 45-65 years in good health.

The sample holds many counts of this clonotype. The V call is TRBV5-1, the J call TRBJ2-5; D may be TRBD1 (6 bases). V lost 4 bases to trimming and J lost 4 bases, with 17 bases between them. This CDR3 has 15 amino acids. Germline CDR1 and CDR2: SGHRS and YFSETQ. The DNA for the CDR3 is TGCGCCAGCAGCCTGACAGGAGCCCCCGGAGAGACCCAGTACTTC. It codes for CASSLTGAPGETQYF. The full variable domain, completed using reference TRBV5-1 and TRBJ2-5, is KAGVTQTPRYLIKTRGQQVTLSCSPISGHRSVSWYQQTPGQGLQFLFEYFSETQRNKGNFPGRFSGRQFSNSRSEMNVSTLELGDSALYLCASSLTGAPGETQYFGPGTRLLVL.

The CDR3 here is CATSRVKGNQPQHF. CDR3 sequence (DNA): TGTGCCACCAGCAGAGTCAAGGGGAATCAGCCCCAGCATTTT. This chain joins TRBV15 and TRBJ1-5; TRBD1 is a possible D gene (5 bases). The germline CDR1 and CDR2 sequences are LNHNV and YYDKDF (reference sequence). The CDR3 consists of 14 residues. Trimming took off 1 base at V and 4 bases at J, with 8 bases between the two ends.

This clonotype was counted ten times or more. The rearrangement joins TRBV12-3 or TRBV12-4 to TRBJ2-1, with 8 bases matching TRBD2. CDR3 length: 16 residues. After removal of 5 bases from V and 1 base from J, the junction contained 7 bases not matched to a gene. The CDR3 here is CASSPYSGGSYNEQFF. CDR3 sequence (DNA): TGTGCCAGCAGTCCTTATTCGGGGGGGTCCTACAATGAGCAGTTCTTC.

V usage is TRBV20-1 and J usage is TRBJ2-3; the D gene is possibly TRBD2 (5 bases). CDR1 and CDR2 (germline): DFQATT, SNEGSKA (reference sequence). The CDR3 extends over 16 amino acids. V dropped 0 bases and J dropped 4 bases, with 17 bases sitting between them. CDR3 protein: CSARERRGLRADTQYF. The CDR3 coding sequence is TGCAGTGCTAGAGAACGAAGAGGGCTTCGGGCAGATACGCAGTATTTT.

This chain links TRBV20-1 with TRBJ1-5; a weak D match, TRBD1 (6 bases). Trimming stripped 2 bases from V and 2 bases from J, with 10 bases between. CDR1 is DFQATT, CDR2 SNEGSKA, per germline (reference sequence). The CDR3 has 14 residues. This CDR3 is CSARSGGGNQPQHF. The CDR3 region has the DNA TGCAGTGCTAGATCCGGGGGCGGCAATCAGCCCCAGCATTTT.

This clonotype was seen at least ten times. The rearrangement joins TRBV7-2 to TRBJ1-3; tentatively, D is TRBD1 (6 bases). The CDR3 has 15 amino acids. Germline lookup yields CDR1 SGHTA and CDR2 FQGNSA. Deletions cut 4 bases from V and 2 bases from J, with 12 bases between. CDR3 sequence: CASSWTDRTGNTIYF. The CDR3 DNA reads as TGTGCCAGCAGCTGGACCGACAGGACTGGAAACACCATATATTTT.

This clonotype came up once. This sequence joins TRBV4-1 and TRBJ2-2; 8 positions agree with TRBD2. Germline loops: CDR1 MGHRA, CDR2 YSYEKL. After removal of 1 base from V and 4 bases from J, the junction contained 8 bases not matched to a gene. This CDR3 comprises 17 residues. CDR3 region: CASSQVLRGGGTGELFF. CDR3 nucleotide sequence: TGCGCCAGCAGCCAAGTCCTCCGGGGGGGCGGCACCGGGGAGCTGTTTTTT.

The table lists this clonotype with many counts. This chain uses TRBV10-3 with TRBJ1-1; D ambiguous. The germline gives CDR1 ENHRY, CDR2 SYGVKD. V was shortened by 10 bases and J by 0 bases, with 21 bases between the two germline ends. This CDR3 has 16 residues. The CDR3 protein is CASRLGQIKMNTEAFF. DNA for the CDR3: TGTGCCAGCCGCCTAGGGCAGATAAAGATGAACACTGAAGCTTTCTTT.

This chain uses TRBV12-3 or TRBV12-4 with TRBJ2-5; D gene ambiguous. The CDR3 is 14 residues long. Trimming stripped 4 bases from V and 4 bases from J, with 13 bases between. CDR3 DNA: TGTGCCAGCAGTTCCTCCGGGCCGCCAGAGACCCAGTACTTC. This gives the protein CASSSSGPPETQYF.

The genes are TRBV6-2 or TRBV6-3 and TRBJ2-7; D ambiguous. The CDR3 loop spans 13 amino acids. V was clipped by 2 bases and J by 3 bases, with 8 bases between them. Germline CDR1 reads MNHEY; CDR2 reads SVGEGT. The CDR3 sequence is CASSYNSYYEQYF. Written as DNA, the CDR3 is TGTGCCAGCAGTTACAATTCCTACTACGAGCAGTACTTC.

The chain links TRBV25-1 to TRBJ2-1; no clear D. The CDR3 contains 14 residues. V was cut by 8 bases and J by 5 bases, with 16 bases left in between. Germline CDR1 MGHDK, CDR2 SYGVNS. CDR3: CASSRARRDNEQFF. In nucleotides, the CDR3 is TGTGCCAGCTCAAGGGCACGACGAGACAATGAGCAGTTCTTC.

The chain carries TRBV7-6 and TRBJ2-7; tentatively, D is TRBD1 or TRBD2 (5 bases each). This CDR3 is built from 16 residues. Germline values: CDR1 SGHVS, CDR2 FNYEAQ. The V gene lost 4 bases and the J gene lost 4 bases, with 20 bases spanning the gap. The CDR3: CASSSKTPGRSYEQYF. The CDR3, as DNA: TGTGCCAGCAGCTCTAAAACCCCGGGACGGTCATACGAGCAGTACTTC.

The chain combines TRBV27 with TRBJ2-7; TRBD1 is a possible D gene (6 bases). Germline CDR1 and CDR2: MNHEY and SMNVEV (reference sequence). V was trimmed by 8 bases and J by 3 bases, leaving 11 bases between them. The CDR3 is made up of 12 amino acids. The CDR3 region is CASGRGFYEQYF. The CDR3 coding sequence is TGTGCCAGCGGCAGGGGTTTCTACGAGCAGTACTTC.